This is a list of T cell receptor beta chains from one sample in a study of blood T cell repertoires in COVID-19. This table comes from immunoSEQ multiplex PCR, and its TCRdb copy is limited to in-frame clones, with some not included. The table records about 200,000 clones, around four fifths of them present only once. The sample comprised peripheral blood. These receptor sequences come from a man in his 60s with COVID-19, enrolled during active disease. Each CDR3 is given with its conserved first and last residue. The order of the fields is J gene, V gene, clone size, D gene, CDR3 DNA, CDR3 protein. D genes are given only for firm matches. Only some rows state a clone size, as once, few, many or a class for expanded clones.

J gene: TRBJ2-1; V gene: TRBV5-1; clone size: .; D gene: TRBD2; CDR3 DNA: TGCGCCAGCAGCGCCACAGCGGGATACAATGAGCAGTTCTTC; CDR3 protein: CASSATAGYNEQFF
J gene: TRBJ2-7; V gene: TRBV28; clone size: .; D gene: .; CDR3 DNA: TGTGCCAGCAGTTTAGGGCAGCCCTACGAGCAGTACTTC; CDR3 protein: CASSLGQPYEQYF
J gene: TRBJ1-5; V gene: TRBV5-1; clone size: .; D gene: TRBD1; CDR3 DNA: TGCGCCAGCAGCCAAGGGACAGGGCTGACTCAGCCCCAGCATTTT; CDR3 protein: CASSQGTGLTQPQHF
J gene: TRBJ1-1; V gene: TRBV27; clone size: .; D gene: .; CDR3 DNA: TGTGCCAGCAGTTTATGGGGCCAGAAGCTTGAAGCTTTCTTT; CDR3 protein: CASSLWGQKLEAFF
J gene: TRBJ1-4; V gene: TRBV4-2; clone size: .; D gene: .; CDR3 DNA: TGTGCCAGCAGCCAGAGGGGGGAGGGGATTGGGGAAAAACTGTTTTTT; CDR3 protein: CASSQRGEGIGEKLFF
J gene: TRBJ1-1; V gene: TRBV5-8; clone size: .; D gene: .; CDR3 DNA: TGTGCCAGCAGCTTGTGGGCATCCACTGAAGCTTTCTTT; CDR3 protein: CASSLWASTEAFF
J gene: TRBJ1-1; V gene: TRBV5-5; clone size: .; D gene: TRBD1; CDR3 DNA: TGTGCCAGCAGCTTTCGACAGGGACGGACTGAAGCTTTCTTT; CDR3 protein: CASSFRQGRTEAFF
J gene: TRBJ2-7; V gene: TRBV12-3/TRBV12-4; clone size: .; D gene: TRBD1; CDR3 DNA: TGTGCCAGCAGTTTAGGGACAGGGACCGAGCAGTACTTC; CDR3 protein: CASSLGTGTEQYF
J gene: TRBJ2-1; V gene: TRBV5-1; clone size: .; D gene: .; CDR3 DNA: TGCGCCAGCAGCCCCGATCTCGGGAATGAGCAGTTCTTC; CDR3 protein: CASSPDLGNEQFF
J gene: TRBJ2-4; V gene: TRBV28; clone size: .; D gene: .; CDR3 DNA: TGTGCCAGCAGTATGGAGGGAATCTCCAAAAACATTCAGTACTTC; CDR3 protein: CASSMEGISKNIQYF
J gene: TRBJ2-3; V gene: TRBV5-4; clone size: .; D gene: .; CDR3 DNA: TGTGCCAGCAGCTTTAGCGGAGGCACAGATACGCAGTATTTT; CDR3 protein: CASSFSGGTDTQYF
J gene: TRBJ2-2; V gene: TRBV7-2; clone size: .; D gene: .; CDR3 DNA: TGTGCCAGCAGCCCTCCGGGACATACGAACACCGGGGAGCTGTTTTTT; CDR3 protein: CASSPPGHTNTGELFF
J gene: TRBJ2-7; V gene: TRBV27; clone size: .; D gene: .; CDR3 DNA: TGTGCCAGCAGGGGGACTCGATCCTACGAGCAGTACTTC; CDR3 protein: CASRGTRSYEQYF
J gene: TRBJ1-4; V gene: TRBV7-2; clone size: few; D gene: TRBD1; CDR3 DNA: TGTGCCAGCAGCTTAGGGACAGGGGCCGAAAAACTGTTTTTT; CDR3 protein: CASSLGTGAEKLFF
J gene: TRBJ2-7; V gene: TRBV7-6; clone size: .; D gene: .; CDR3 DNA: TGTGCCAGCAGCTCCCGTCGGGGGAGGAAGTACGAGCAGTACTTC; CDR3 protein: CASSSRRGRKYEQYF
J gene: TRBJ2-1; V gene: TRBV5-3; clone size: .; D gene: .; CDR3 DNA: TGTGCCAGAAGCCCTAACGTTTACAGGCGTTCCTACAATGAGCAGTTCTTC; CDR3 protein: CARSPNVYRRSYNEQFF
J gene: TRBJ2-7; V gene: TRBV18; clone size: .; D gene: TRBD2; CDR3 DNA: TGTGCCAGCTCACCACGGTTAGCGGGAGGGGCCTACGAGCAGTACTTC; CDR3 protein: CASSPRLAGGAYEQYF
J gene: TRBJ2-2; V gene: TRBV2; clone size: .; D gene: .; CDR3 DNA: TGTGCCAGCAGGTCGACGGGGGTCGGGGAGCTGTTTTTT; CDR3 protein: CASRSTGVGELFF
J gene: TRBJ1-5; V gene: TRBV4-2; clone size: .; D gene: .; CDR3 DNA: TGTGCCAGCAGCCAAGGGAGGCAGGGGAATCAGCCCCAGCATTTT; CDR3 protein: CASSQGRQGNQPQHF